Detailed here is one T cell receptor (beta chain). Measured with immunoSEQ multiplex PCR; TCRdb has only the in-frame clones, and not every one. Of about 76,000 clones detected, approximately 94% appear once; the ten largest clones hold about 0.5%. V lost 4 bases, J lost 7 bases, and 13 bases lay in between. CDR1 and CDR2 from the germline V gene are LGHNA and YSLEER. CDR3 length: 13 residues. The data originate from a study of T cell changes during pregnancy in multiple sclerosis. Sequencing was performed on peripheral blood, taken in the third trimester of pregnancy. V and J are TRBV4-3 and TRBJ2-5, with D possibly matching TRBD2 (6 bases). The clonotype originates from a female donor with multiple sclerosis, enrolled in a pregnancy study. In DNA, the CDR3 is TGCGCCAGCAGCCGAACCGGGAGCGGGACCCAGTACTTC. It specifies CASSRTGSGTQYF.